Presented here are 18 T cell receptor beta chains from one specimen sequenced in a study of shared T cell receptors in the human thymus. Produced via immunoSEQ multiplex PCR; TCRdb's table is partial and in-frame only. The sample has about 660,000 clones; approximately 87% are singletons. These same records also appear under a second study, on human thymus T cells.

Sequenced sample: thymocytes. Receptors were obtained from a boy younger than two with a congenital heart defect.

CDR3 sequence: CSVSRDRDPGELFF. CDR3 in DNA: TGCAGCGTCTCAAGGGACAGGGATCCCGGGGAGCTGTTTTTT. This sequence joins TRBV29-1 and TRBJ2-2; 9 bases align to TRBD1. The CDR3 is made up of 14 amino acids. CDR1 and CDR2 from the germline V gene are SQVTM and ANQGSEA. J gave up 6 bases and V 6 bases, and 8 bases lay outside the gene matches.

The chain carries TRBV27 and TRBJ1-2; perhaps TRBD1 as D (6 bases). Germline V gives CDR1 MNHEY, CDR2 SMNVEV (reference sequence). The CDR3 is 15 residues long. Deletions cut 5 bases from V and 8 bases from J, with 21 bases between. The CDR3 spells CASSPNQGRLRGYTF. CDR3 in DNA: TGTGCCAGCAGTCCTAACCAGGGGCGGCTTAGGGGCTACACCTTC.

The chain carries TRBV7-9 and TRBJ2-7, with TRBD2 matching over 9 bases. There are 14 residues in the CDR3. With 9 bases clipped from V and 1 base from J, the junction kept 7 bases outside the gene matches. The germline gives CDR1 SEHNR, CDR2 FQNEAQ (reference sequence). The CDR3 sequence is CASLPSGVSYEQYF. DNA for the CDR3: TGTGCCAGTCTTCCTAGCGGGGTGTCCTACGAGCAGTACTTC. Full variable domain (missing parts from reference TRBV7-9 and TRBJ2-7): DTGVSQNPRHKITKRGQNVTFRCDPISEHNRLYWYRQTLGQGPEFLTYFQNEAQLEKSRLLSDRFSAERPKGSFSTLEIQRTEQGDSAMYLCASLPSGVSYEQYFGPGTRLTVT.

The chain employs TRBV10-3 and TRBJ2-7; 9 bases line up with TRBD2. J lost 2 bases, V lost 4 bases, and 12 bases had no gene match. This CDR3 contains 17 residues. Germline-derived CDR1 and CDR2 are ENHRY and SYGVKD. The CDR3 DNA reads TGTGCCATCAGTGCCCAAAAGGGTAGCGGGGGTACCTACGAGCAGTACTTC. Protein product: CAISAQKGSGGTYEQYF.

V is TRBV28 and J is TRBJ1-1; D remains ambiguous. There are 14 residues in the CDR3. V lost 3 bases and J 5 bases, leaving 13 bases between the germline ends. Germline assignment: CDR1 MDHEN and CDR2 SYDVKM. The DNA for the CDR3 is TGTGCCAGCAGTTTGTCTCAGGCACGGACTGAAGCTTTCTTT. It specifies CASSLSQARTEAFF.

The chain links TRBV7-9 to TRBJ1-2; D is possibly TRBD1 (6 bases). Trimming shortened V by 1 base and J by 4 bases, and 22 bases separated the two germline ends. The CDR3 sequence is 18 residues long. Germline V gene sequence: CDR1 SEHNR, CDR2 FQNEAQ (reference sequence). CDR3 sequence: CASSLGLTGLSGFYGYTF. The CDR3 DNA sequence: TGTGCCAGCAGCTTAGGTTTGACAGGTTTAAGTGGGTTCTATGGCTACACCTTC.

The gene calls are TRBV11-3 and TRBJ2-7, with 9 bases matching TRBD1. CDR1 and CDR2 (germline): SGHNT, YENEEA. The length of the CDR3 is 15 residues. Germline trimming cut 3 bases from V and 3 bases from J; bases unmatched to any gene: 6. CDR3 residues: CASSLKTGGYYEQYF. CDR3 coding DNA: TGTGCCAGCAGCTTGAAGACAGGGGGATACTACGAGCAGTACTTC.

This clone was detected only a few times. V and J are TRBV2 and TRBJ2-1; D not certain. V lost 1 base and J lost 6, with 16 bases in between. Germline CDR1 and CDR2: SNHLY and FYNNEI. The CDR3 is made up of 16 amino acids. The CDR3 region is CASSEVTPTLINEQFF. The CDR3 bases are TGTGCCAGCAGTGAAGTGACTCCAACTCTAATCAATGAGCAGTTCTTC.

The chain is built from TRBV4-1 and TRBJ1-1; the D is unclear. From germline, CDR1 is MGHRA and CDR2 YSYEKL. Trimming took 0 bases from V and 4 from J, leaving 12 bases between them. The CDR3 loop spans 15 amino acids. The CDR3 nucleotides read TGCGCCAGCAGCCAAGAGCTAGAGTCAGCCACTGAAGCTTTCTTT. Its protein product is CASSQELESATEAFF.

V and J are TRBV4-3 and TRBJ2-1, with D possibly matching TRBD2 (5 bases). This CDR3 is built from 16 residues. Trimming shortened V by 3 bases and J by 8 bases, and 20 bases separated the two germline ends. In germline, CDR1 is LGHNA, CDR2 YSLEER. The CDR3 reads CASSQDWGGIGDEQFF. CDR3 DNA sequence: TGCGCCAGCAGCCAGGACTGGGGTGGGATTGGCGATGAGCAGTTCTTC.

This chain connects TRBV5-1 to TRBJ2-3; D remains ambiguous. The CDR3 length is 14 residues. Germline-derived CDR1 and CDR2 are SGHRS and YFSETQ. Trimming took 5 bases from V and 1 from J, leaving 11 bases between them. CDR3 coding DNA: TGCGCCAGCAGAGAGCTAGGCGGCACAGATACGCAGTATTTT. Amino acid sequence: CASRELGGTDTQYF.

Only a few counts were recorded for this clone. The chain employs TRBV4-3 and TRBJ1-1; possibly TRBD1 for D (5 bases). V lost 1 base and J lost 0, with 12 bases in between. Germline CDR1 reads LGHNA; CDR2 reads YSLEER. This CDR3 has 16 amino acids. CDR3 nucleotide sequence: TGCGCCAGCAGCCAAGCGGGGGACTCCATGAACACTGAAGCTTTCTTT. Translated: CASSQAGDSMNTEAFF.

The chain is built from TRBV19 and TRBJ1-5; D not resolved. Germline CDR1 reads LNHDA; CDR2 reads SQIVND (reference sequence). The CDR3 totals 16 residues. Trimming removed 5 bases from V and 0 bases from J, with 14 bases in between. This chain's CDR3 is CASSPPTQNSNQPQHF. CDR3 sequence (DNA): TGTGCCAGTAGTCCGCCGACACAAAATAGCAATCAGCCCCAGCATTTT.

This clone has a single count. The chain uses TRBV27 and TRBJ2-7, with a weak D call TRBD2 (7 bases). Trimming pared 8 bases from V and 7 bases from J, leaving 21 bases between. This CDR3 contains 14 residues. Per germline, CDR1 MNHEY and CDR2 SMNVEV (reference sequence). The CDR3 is CASAGAARGREQYF. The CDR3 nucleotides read TGTGCCAGCGCGGGGGCCGCCCGAGGAAGAGAGCAGTACTTC.

CDR3 region: CASSHRRAAYNEQFF. The DNA for the CDR3 is TGTGCCAGCAGCCACCGGAGGGCCGCCTACAATGAGCAGTTCTTC. The chain is built from TRBV5-6 and TRBJ2-1; possibly TRBD2 for D (6 bases). The CDR3 has 15 amino acids. Looked up from germline, CDR1 is SGHDT and CDR2 is YYEEEE. V was trimmed by 4 bases and J by 2 bases, leaving 13 bases between them.

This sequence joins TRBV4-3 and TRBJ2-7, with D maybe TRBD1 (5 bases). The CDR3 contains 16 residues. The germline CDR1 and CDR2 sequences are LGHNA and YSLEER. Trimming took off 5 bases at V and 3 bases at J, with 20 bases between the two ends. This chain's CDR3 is CASSCKVTTASYEQYF. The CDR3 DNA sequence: TGCGCCAGCAGCTGTAAGGTGACGACAGCAAGCTACGAGCAGTACTTC.

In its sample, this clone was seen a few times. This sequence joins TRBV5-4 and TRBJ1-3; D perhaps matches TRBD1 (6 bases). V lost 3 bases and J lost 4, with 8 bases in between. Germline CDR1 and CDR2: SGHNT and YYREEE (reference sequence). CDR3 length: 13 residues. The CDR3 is CASSSGTGNTIYF. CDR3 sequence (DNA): TGTGCCAGCAGCTCCGGGACAGGAAACACCATATATTTT.

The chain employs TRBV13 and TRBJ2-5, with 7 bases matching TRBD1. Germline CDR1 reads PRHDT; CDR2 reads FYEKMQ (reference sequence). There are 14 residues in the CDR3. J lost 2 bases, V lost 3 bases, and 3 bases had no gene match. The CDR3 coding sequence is TGTGCCAGCAGCTTCACAGGGGCTCAAGAGACCCAGTACTTC. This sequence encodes CASSFTGAQETQYF. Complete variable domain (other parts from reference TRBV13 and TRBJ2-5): AAGVIQSPRHLIKEKRETATLKCYPIPRHDTVYWYQQGPGQDPQFLISFYEKMQSDKGSIPDRFSAQQFSDYHSELNMSSLELGDSALYFCASSFTGAQETQYFGPGTRLLVL.